Listed below are T cell receptor beta chains from one sample, sequenced in a study of quantifying T cell responses using KT2 cells. TCRdb called the UMI-ligation and nested PCR reads again in MiXCR, with one record for every CDR3 protein. Here the sample spans about 41,000 distinct CDR3 sequences, about 15% being singletons. The sample consisted of PBMCs spiked with cells of the T cell clone KT2. These receptors all come from a human donor. Each CDR3 is given with its conserved first and last residue. A D gene is named only where the DNA matches it firmly. The size of a clone is reported for some rows only, either as once, few or many, or as a class for expanded clones.

v_call	j_call	d_call	clone_size	cdr3_aa	cdr3_nt
TRBV29-1	TRBJ2-7	NA	NA	CSVVAGQGYEQYF	TGCAGCGTTGTAGCGGGACAGGGCTACGAGCAGTACTTC
TRBV29-1	TRBJ2-5	NA	NA	CSVVGTDGLETQYF	TGCAGCGTTGTAGGGACGGACGGTCTGGAGACCCAGTACTTC
TRBV20-1	TRBJ2-1	TRBD2	few	CSARFSGDEQFF	TGCAGTGCTAGATTTAGCGGGGATGAGCAGTTCTTC
TRBV30	TRBJ1-3	TRBD1	NA	CAWSARQGLGNTIYF	TGTGCCTGGAGTGCACGACAGGGTTTAGGAAACACCATATATTTT
TRBV4-1	TRBJ1-2	NA	NA	CASSHLNPAHGYTF	TGCGCCAGCAGCCATCTAAACCCAGCCCATGGCTACACCTTC
TRBV12-5	TRBJ1-5	NA	NA	CASGLVVDSGGQPQHF	TGTGCTAGTGGTTTGGTAGTAGACAGCGGAGGACAGCCCCAGCATTTT
TRBV4-1	TRBJ2-5	NA	NA	CASSQGRAQYF	TGCGCCAGCAGCCAAGGACGGGCCCAGTACTTC
TRBV5-4	TRBJ2-3	TRBD2	NA	CASSWGLAKDTQYF	TGTGCCAGCAGCTGGGGACTAGCGAAAGATACGCAGTATTTT
TRBV20-1	TRBJ1-5	NA	few	CSARRRGSGRFFGNQPQHF	TGCAGTGCCCGTCGTAGAGGTTCAGGGCGATTTTTCGGCAATCAGCCCCAGCATTTT
TRBV3-1	TRBJ2-3	NA	few	CASSQDPQGFSAQYF	TGTGCCAGCAGCCAAGATCCGCAGGGGTTCTCGGCGCAGTATTTT
TRBV12-3/TRBV12-4	TRBJ2-1	NA	few	CASSFRRHNNEQFF	TGTGCCAGCAGTTTTCGGCGGCACAACAATGAGCAGTTCTTC
TRBV6-5	TRBJ2-7	NA	NA	CASSYRETLLAEQYF	TGTGCCAGCAGTTACAGGGAAACTCTTCTTGCCGAGCAGTACTTC
TRBV14	TRBJ2-7	TRBD2	few	CASRNRAGVPSYEQYF	TGTGCCAGCAGGAATCGAGCGGGAGTCCCCTCCTACGAGCAGTACTTC
TRBV2	TRBJ2-3	TRBD1	NA	CASSLRQGKDTQYF	TGTGCCAGCAGTTTAAGACAGGGGAAAGATACGCAGTATTTT
TRBV7-3	TRBJ2-7	NA	few	CASSFPGETEEQYF	TGTGCCAGCAGCTTTCCGGGAGAAACCGAGGAGCAGTACTTC
TRBV14	TRBJ2-1	TRBD2	NA	CASSLAGVFYNEQFF	TGTGCCAGCAGCCTAGCGGGAGTTTTCTACAATGAGCAGTTCTTC
TRBV5-1	TRBJ1-1	NA	NA	CASSLAAGMNTEAFF	TGCGCCAGCAGCTTGGCCGCAGGGATGAACACTGAAGCTTTCTTT
TRBV18	TRBJ2-5	NA	NA	CASSGGPQETQYF	TGTGCCAGCTCAGGTGGGCCACAAGAGACCCAGTACTTC
TRBV7-7	TRBJ2-1	NA	few	CASSLGPSIDEQFF	TGTGCTAGCAGCTTAGGTCCTAGCATCGATGAGCAGTTCTTC
TRBV5-6	TRBJ2-3	NA	few	CASSLREGAYTQYF	TGTGCCAGCAGCTTGCGGGAGGGGGCTTATACGCAGTATTTT
TRBV20-1	TRBJ2-3	NA	NA	CSARESTDTQYF	TGCAGTGCTAGGGAAAGCACAGATACGCAGTATTTT
TRBV30	TRBJ2-4	NA	NA	CAWSVVWLGAKNIQYF	TGTGCCTGGAGTGTAGTCTGGCTGGGAGCCAAAAACATTCAGTACTTC
TRBV20-1	TRBJ1-1	TRBD1	few	CSARDPDRLVTEAFF	TGCAGTGCTAGAGACCCGGACAGGTTGGTCACTGAAGCTTTCTTT
TRBV27	TRBJ1-2	TRBD1	few	CASRTDRVIGGYTF	TGTGCCAGCAGGACCGACAGGGTGATTGGTGGCTACACCTTC
TRBV11-2	TRBJ2-5	TRBD2	NA	CASSTQRGKETQYF	TGTGCCAGCAGCACACAGCGGGGCAAAGAGACCCAGTACTTC
TRBV6-5	TRBJ1-2	NA	NA	CASSRVDGSYGYTF	TGTGCCAGCAGCCGCGTCGACGGAAGCTATGGCTACACCTTC
TRBV20-1	TRBJ2-4	NA	many	CSAPLAGDKNKNIQYF	TGCAGTGCCCCCCTGGCGGGGGACAAGAATAAAAACATTCAGTACTTC
TRBV7-9	TRBJ2-5	NA	many	CASSQQETQYF	TGTGCCAGCAGCCAACAAGAGACCCAGTACTTC
TRBV12-3/TRBV12-4	TRBJ2-3	NA	many	CASSPQQGTTTDTQYF	TGTGCCAGCAGTCCGCAACAGGGGACTACCACAGATACGCAGTATTTT
TRBV18	TRBJ1-3	NA	few	CASSPPGVLSGNTIYF	TGTGCCAGCTCACCACCGGGGGTTCTCTCTGGAAACACCATATATTTT
TRBV15	TRBJ2-7	NA	NA	CATSREQGIEQYF	TGTGCCACCAGCAGAGAGCAAGGGATCGAGCAGTACTTC
TRBV6-5	TRBJ2-3	NA	few	CASSAMGGTDTQYF	TGTGCCAGCAGTGCTATGGGCGGCACAGATACGCAGTATTTT
TRBV21-1	TRBJ2-6	NA	NA	CASSKKERGWSGANVLTF	TGTGCCAGCAGCAAAAAGGAAAGGGGGTGGTCTGGGGCCAACGTCCTGACTTTC
TRBV29-1	TRBJ2-2	NA	many	CSVGGFVSGTGELFF	TGCAGCGTTGGCGGGTTTGTATCCGGCACCGGGGAGCTGTTTTTT
TRBV24-1	TRBJ2-5	TRBD2	NA	CATSDLVTLAGTRTQYF	TGTGCCACCAGTGATTTGGTTACGCTAGCGGGAACCCGGACCCAGTACTTC